This entry is about one T cell receptor beta chain. Germline values: CDR1 KGHSH, CDR2 LQKENI. CDR3 length: 15 amino acids. Trimming pared 1 base from V and 1 base from J, leaving 10 bases between. The data stem from a study of blood T cell repertoires in COVID-19. On the study more broadly: Acute and convalescent COVID-19 samples came from the United States, Italy and Spain. Sources were T cells, B-cell-depleted T cells, or PBMCs; the material itself was cDNA or gDNA.

Source study methods: By means of reference gene primer amplification, nucleated cell counts were estimated. The method was immunoSEQ multiplex PCR; TCRdb's version includes in-frame clones alone and lacks a portion of them. V, J and clone size are taken as reported in that table, and D and trimming were inferred from the DNA itself. The profile covers roughly 65,000 clones, with almost 80% appearing a single time and 15% to 20% taken by the ten largest. The TCR sequence derives from a man in his 60s with acute or convalescent COVID-19. The chain couples TRBV18 to TRBJ1-1; tentatively, D is TRBD1 (6 bases). Sequencing input: peripheral blood. CDR3 nucleotide sequence: TGTGCCAGCTCACCACTTGGACAGCAGAACACTGAAGCTTTCTTT. Residues: CASSPLGQQNTEAFF.